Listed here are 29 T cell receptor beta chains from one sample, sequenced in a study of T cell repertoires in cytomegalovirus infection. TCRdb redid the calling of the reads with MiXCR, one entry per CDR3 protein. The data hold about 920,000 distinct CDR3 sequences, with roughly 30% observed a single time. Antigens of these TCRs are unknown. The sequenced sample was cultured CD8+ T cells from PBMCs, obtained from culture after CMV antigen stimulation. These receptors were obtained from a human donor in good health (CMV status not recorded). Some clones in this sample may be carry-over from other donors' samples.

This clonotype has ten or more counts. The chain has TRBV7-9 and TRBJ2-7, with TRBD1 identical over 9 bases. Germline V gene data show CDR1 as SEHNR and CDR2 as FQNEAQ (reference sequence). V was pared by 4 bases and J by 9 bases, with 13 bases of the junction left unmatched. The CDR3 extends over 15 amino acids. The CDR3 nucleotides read TGTGCCAGCAGCTCCCCGGGACAGGGTCCCCCTGGGCAGTACGTC. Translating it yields CASSSPGQGPPGQYV.

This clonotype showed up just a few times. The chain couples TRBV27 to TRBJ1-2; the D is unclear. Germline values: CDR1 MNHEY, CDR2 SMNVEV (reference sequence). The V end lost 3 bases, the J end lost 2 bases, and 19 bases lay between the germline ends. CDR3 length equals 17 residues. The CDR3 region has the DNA TGTGCCAGCAGTTTCGGGGATGGACGCATCACAAACTATGGCTACACCTTC. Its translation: CASSFGDGRITNYGYTF.

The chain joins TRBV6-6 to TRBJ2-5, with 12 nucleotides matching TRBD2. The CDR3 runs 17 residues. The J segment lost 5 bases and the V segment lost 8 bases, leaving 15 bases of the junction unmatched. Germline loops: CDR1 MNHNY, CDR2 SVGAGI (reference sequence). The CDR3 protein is CASLQPLLAGGGETQYF. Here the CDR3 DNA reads TGTGCCAGCCTTCAACCCCTACTAGCGGGGGGCGGGGAGACCCAGTACTTC.

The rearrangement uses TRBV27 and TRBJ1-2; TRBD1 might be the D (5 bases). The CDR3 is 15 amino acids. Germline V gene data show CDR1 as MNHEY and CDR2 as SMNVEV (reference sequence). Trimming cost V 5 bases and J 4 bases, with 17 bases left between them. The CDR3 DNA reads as TGTGCCAGCAGTACCCGACAGATATCGGCCTATGGCTACACCTTC. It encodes CASSTRQISAYGYTF.

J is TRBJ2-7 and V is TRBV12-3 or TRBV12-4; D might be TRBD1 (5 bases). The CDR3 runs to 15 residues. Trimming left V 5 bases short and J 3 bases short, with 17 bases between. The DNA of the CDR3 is TGTGCCAGCAGTCTGGACATCCCGGCGATCTACGAGCAGTACTTC. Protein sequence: CASSLDIPAIYEQYF.

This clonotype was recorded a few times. In DNA, the CDR3 is TGTGCCAGCAGTTACGGGCACCACTATTCCTACGAGCAGTACTTC. It is translated as CASSYGHHYSYEQYF. The gene calls are TRBV6-5 and TRBJ2-7; D is unclear. The CDR3 consists of 15 residues. Trimming shortened V by 2 bases and J by 1 base, and 12 bases separated the two germline ends. The V gene's germline CDR1 is MNHEY and CDR2 SVGAGI.

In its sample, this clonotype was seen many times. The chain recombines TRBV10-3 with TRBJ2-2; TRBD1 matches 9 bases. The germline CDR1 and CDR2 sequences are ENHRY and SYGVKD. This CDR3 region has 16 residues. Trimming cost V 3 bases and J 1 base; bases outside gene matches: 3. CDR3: CAISDGQGRNTGELFF. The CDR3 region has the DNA TGTGCCATCAGTGACGGACAGGGGAGGAACACCGGGGAGCTGTTTTTT.

Here the CDR3 DNA reads TGCAGCGTTGAAGGGCTAGCGGGGAGTTACAATGAGCAGTTCTTC. It encodes CSVEGLAGSYNEQFF. This chain joins TRBV29-1 and TRBJ2-1; 9 positions agree with TRBD2. Germline V gene data show CDR1 as SQVTM and CDR2 as ANQGSEA. This CDR3 is 15 amino acids long. V was pared by 1 base and J by 4 bases, with 5 bases of the junction left unmatched.

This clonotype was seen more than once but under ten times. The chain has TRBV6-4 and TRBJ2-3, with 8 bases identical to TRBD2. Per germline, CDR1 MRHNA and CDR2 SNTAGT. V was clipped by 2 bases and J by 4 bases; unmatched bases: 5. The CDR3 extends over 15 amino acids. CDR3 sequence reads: CASSDTSGGADTQYF. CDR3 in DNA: TGTGCCAGCAGTGACACTAGCGGAGGGGCAGATACGCAGTATTTT.

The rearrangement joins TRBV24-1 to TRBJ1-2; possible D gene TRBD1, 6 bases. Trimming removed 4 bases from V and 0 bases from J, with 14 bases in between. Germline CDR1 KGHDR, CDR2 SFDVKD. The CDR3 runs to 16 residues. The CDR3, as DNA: TGTGCCACCAGTGACTCGGGGGGGCCAACTAACTATGGCTACACCTTC. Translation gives CATSDSGGPTNYGYTF.

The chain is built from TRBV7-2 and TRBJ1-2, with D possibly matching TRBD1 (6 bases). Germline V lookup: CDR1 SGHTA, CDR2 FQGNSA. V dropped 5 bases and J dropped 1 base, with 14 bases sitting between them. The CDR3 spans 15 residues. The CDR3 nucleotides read TGTGCCAGCAGCCCCGGGGCAGGGGTTAACTATGGCTACACCTTC. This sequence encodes CASSPGAGVNYGYTF.

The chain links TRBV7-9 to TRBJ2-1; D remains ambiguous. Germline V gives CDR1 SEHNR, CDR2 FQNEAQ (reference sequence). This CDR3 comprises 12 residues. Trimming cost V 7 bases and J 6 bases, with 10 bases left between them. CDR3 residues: CASNKRVNEQFF. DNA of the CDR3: TGTGCCAGCAACAAGCGTGTCAATGAGCAGTTCTTC.

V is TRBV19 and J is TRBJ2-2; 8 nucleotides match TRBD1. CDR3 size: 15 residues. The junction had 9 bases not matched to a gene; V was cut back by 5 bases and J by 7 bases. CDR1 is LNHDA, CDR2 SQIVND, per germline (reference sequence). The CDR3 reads CASSPTGTGGGELFF. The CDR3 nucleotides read TGTGCCAGTAGTCCTACCGGGACAGGAGGCGGGGAGCTGTTTTTT.

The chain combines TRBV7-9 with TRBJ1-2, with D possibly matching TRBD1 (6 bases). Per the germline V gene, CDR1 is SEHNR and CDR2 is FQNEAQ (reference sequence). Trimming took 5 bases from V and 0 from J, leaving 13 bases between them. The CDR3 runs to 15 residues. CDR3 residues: CASSLQGQANYGYTF. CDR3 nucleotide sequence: TGTGCCAGCAGCCTCCAGGGGCAGGCTAACTATGGCTACACCTTC.

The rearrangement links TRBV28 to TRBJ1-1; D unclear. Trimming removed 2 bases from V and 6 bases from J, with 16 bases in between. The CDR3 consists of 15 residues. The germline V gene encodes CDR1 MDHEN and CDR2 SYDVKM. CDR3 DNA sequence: TGTGCCAGCAGTTTACCTCAAAGGAATGGGGCTGAAGCTTTCTTT. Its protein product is CASSLPQRNGAEAFF.

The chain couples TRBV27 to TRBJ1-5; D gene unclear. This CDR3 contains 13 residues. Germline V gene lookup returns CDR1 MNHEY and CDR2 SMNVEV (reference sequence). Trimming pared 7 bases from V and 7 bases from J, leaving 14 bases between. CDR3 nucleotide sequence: TGTGCCAGCAAAGCGAGAGGATGGCAGCCCCAGCATTTT. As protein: CASKARGWQPQHF.

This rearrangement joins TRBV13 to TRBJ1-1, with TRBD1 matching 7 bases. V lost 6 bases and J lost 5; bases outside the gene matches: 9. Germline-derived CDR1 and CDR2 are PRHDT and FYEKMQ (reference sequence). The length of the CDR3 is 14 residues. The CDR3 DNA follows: TGTGCCAGCAGGAACGCCGACAGGGATACTGAAGCTTTCTTT. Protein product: CASRNADRDTEAFF.

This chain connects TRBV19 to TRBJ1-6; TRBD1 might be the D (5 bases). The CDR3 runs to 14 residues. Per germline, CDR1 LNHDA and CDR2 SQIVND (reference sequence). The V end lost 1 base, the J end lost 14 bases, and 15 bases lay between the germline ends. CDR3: CASSIGDSRRTLHF. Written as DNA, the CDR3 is TGTGCCAGTAGTATAGGAGACAGCCGTAGAACCCTCCACTTT.

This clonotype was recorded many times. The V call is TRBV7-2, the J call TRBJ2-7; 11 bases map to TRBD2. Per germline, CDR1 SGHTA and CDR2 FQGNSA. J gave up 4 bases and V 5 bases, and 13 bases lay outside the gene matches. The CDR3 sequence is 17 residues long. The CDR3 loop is CASSITSGGTLGYEQYF. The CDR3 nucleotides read TGTGCCAGCAGCATCACTAGCGGGGGCACCCTGGGTTACGAGCAGTACTTC.

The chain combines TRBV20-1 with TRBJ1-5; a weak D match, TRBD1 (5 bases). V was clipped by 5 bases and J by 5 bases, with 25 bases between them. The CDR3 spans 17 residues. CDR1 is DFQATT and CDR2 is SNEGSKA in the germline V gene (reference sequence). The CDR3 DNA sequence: TGCAGTGCTCTCGAGACCGGGACCAAAGCCTTACATCAGCCCCAGCATTTT. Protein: CSALETGTKALHQPQHF.

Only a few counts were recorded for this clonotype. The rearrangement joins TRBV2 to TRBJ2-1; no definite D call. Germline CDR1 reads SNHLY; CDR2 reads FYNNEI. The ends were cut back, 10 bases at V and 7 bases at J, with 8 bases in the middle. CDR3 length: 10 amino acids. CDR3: CATDLNEQFF. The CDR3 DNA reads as TGTGCCACCGACCTTAATGAGCAGTTCTTC.

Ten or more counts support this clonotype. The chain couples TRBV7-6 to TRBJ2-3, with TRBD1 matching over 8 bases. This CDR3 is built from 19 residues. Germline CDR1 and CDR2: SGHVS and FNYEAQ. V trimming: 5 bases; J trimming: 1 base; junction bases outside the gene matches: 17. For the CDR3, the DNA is TGTGCCAGCAGCCGGAACCAAGAGGCCCGGGACAGGCGCACAGATACGCAGTATTTT. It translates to CASSRNQEARDRRTDTQYF.

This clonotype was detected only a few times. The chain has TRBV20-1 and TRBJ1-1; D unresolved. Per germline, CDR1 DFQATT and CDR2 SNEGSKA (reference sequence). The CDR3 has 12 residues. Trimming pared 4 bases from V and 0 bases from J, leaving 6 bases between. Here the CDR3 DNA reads TGCAGTGCTATAGAGGTGAACACTGAAGCTTTCTTT. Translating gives CSAIEVNTEAFF.

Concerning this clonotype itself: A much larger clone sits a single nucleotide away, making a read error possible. The chain's CDR3 is CANSPSRDKNSPLHF. CDR3 bases: TGTGCCAACAGCCCGTCCCGGGACAAAAATTCACCCCTCCACTTT. The chain combines TRBV7-2 with TRBJ1-6; possibly TRBD1 for D (6 bases). The CDR3 contains 15 residues. CDR1 and CDR2 (germline): SGHTA, FQGNSA.

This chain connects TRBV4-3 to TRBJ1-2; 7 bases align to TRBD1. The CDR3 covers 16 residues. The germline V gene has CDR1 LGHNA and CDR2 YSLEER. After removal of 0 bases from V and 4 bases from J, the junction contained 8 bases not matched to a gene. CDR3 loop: CASSQELTGSAYGYTF. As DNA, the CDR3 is TGCGCCAGCAGCCAAGAGTTGACAGGGTCGGCCTATGGCTACACCTTC.

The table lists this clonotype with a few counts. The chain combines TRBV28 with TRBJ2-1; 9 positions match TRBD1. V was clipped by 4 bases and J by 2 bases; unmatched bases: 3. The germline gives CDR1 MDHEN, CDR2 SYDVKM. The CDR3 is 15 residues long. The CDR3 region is CASSWDRETYNEQFF. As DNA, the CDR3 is TGTGCCAGCAGTTGGGACAGGGAAACCTACAATGAGCAGTTCTTC. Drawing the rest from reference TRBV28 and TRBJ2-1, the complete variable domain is DVKVTQSSRYLVKRTGEKVFLECVQDMDHENMFWYRQDPGLGLRLIYFSYDVKMKEKGDIPEGYSVSREKKERFSLILESASTNQTSMYLCASSWDRETYNEQFFGPGTRLTVL.

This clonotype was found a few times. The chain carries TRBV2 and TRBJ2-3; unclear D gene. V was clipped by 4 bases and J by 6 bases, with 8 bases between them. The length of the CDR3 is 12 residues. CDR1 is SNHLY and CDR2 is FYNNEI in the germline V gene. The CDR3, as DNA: TGTGCCAGCAGTGGATGGGATGATACGCAGTATTTT. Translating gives CASSGWDDTQYF. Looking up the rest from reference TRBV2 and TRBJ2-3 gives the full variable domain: EPEVTQTPSHQVTQMGQEVILRCVPISNHLYFYWYRQILGQKVEFLVSFYNNEISEKSEIFDDQFSVERPDGSNFTLKIRSTKLEDSAMYFCASSGWDDTQYFGPGTRLTVL.

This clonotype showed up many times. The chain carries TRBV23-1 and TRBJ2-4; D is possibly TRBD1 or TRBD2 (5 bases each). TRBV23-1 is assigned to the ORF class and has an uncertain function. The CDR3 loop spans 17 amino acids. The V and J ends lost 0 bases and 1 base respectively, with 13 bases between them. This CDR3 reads CASSQSSLEGAKNIQYF. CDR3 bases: TGCGCCAGCAGTCAATCGAGTCTTGAGGGGGCCAAAAACATTCAGTACTTC.

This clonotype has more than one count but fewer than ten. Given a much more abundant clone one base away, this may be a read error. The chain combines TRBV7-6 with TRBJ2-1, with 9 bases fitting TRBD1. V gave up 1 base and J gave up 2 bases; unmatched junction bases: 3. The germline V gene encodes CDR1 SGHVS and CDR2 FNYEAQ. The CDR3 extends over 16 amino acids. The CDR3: CASSLGTGATYNEQFF. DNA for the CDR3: TGTGCCAGCAGCTTAGGGACAGGGGCTACCTACAATGAGCAGTTCTTC.